This T cell receptor (beta chain) was sequenced in a study of T cell repertoires in aging, cancer and after chemotherapy (dated by TCRdb to between 2018 and 2021). Turning to the overall study: Six donor age groups were covered, ranging from 30 or younger up to 70 or older, and each group contained at least three individuals. Alongside about 97 healthy donors serving as a reference group, the cohort included roughly 220 cancer patients, of whom approximately 94 had hematological cancers and more than 120 had solid cancers. Healthy donor control TCR repertoires were recorded over several months to years and showed clear clonal overlap across re-sampling. The study profiled peripheral blood TCR beta repertoires from healthy donors and cancer patients to examine immunoaging and T cell reconstitution after chemotherapy. In total, the full dataset held millions of TCR reads.

Rearranged TRB sequences spanning V, D and J segments were amplified in a multiplex touch-down PCR with a mixed TRB-A/B primer pool. Illumina adapters and sample indices were attached to the amplicons through two consecutive PCR reactions run with Phusion HS II polymerase. Amplicons were gel-purified using the NucleoSpin Gel and PCR Clean-up kit and were subsequently checked with Qubit and an Agilent 2100 Bioanalyzer. Libraries were sequenced on an Illumina MiSeq using 600-cycle, single-indexed, paired-end runs. Regarding the original processing steps: Processing of the TRB sequences was carried out with MiXCR versions 2.12 and 3.0.5. Each unique CDR3 nucleotide sequence was treated as one clone, and only productive sequences with two or more reads were kept. The repertoire metrics were Shannon diversity, evenness, clonality (calculated as one minus evenness), and diversity profiles parameterized by alpha from 0 to 5. Generation probabilities of clones in paired pre- and post-chemotherapy samples were computed with the IGoR algorithm. Using fastp at Q25 and MiXCR, TCRdb reprocessed the public reads and kept productive beta chains. Identical CDR3 protein sequences are pooled into one entry, listed with their most common genes and DNA. The V and J calls were determined by TCRdb, not by the authors. This sample is represented by fewer than 10,000 distinct CDR3 sequences; about 34% of them were singletons. Jointly, the top ten make up less than 3.5% of the sample.

The CDR3 runs 14 amino acids, cysteine and phenylalanine included. Only the CDR3 part of the read is kept: 42 bases, read in frame from the first base. The CDR1 and CDR2 encoded by the germline V gene are MNHEY and SVGAGI. Trimming costs V 2 bases and J 3 bases, and their ends lie 11 bases apart. TCR beta rearrangements were amplified from genomic DNA isolated from peripheral blood, not from sorted cells or RNA. This clonotype has just a few counts. Its antigen has not been determined. Per-base qualities were not stored, and no clone one base away is much larger. On the study overall, not on this receptor specifically: It was noted by the authors that conclusions about immunological memory after chemotherapy cannot be drawn from the repertoire data. In healthy donors, the decline in TCR diversity with age was mainly explained by loss of richness, whereas in cancer patients loss of evenness was also found to contribute. Compared with age-matched healthy donors, untreated patients with hematological or solid cancers had significantly lower TCR diversity and higher clonality in blood. Median generation probability increased over the chemotherapy interval in both cancer cohorts, suggesting repertoire reconstitution through rebound thymic output.

This clonotype was obtained from a human donor in good health. Recombination joined TRBV6-5 with TRBJ2-7; tentative D gene TRBD2, with 5 bases matching. Sequenced material: blood. The CDR3 protein: CASSYRASLYEQYF. The nucleotides read TGTGCCAGCAGTTACAGGGCTAGCCTCTACGAGCAGTACTTC.